This is a list of T cell receptor beta chains from one sample in a study of graft-versus-host responses after intestinal transplantation. No antigen has been identified for these receptors. TCRdb keeps only in-frame clones here, not all; method: immunoSEQ multiplex PCR. There are more than 80,000 clones in the sample; roughly four fifths occur only once, and approximately 18% lies in the top ten. Sequences were derived from unstimulated CD8+ T cells sorted from spleen or lymph node cells, sampled before intestinal transplant. All receptors come from a human donor who received an intestinal transplant. Both conserved end residues are part of each CDR3. Fields, in order: J gene, V gene, D gene, clone size, CDR3 protein, CDR3 DNA. The D gene is left open where the match is weak. Clone size is given for some rows only: seen once, a few or many times, or a class if the clone is expanded.

>TRBJ2-1|TRBV6-5|-|-
CASSYTPESSYNEQFF
TGTGCCAGCAGTTACACGCCAGAGAGCTCCTACAATGAGCAGTTCTTC
>TRBJ1-1|TRBV7-3|-|-
CASSFTVGTEAFF
TGTGCCAGCAGCTTTACAGTGGGCACTGAAGCTTTCTTT
>TRBJ1-2|TRBV6-7|TRBD1|-
CAIPDRGQLGNYGYTF
TGTGCCATTCCGGACAGGGGGCAACTAGGCAACTATGGCTACACCTTC
>TRBJ1-5|TRBV19|-|-
CASSVPGPSSNQPQHF
TGTGCCAGTAGTGTTCCAGGCCCCAGTAGCAATCAGCCCCAGCATTTT
>TRBJ1-2|TRBV9|-|once
CASSVDGGDYTF
TGTGCCAGCAGCGTAGACGGCGGGGACTACACCTTC
>TRBJ1-5|TRBV4-1|-|-
CASSPGPGNQPQHF
TGCGCCAGCAGCCCCGGGCCAGGCAATCAGCCCCAGCATTTT
>TRBJ1-5|TRBV7-6|-|-
CASSLDQGYSNQPQHF
TGTGCCAGCAGCTTAGATCAGGGATATAGCAATCAGCCCCAGCATTTT
>TRBJ2-5|TRBV27|TRBD1|-
CASSAWTGRQETQYF
TGTGCCAGCAGTGCATGGACAGGGAGGCAAGAGACCCAGTACTTC
>TRBJ1-2|TRBV28|TRBD1|-
CASCWTGLGYGYTF
TGTGCCAGCTGTTGGACAGGTTTGGGCTATGGCTACACCTTC
>TRBJ2-2|TRBV27|-|-
CASSWGAYTGELFF
TGTGCCAGCAGTTGGGGGGCATACACCGGGGAGCTGTTTTTT
>TRBJ2-7|TRBV11-2|TRBD1|-
CASSPGTAYEQYF
TGTGCCAGCAGCCCTGGGACAGCGTACGAGCAGTACTTC
>TRBJ2-7|TRBV5-1|TRBD2|-
CASSVGLAGYGQYF
TGCGCCAGCAGCGTGGGACTAGCCGGCTACGGGCAGTACTTC
>TRBJ2-7|TRBV4-1|TRBD1|-
CASSQDLQWTGASKHYEQYF
TGCGCCAGCAGCCAAGATCTCCAGTGGACAGGGGCCTCTAAACACTACGAGCAGTACTTC
>TRBJ1-6|TRBV15|-|-
CATSKEANSPLHF
TGTGCCACCTCAAAAGAGGCTAATTCACCCCTCCACTTT
>TRBJ2-7|TRBV5-4|TRBD1|-
CASSLEGQGNEQYF
TGTGCCAGCAGCTTGGAGGGACAGGGGAACGAGCAGTACTTC
>TRBJ2-3|TRBV2|TRBD2|-
CASSPGLAGADTQYF
TGTGCCAGCAGCCCGGGACTAGCGGGGGCAGATACGCAGTATTTT
>TRBJ2-1|TRBV19|-|-
CASSIRGTYNEQFF
TGTGCCAGTAGTATAAGGGGAACTTACAATGAGCAGTTCTTC
>TRBJ2-7|TRBV7-9|TRBD1|-
CASSTRQGARQYF
TGTGCCAGCAGCACACGGCAGGGGGCGAGGCAGTACTTC
>TRBJ2-2|TRBV7-6|TRBD2|-
CASSFLLKRGTGELFF
TGTGCCAGCAGCTTTCTTCTGAAGCGGGGTACCGGGGAGCTGTTTTTT
>TRBJ2-5|TRBV6-5|TRBD1|-
CASSFTGTDQETQYF
TGTGCCAGCTCCTTTACCGGGACAGACCAAGAGACCCAGTACTTC
>TRBJ2-2|TRBV10-3|TRBD1|once
CAISDSDREIWNTGELFF
TGTGCCATCAGTGACTCCGACAGGGAGATCTGGAACACCGGGGAGCTGTTTTTT
>TRBJ1-4|TRBV6-5|-|-
CASGVKGGTNEKLFF
TGTGCCAGCGGGGTGAAGGGGGGTACTAATGAAAAACTGTTTTTT
>TRBJ2-2|TRBV4-2|TRBD2|-
CASSQESSGHTGELFF
TGTGCCAGCAGCCAAGAGAGTAGCGGGCACACCGGGGAGCTGTTTTTT
>TRBJ1-6|TRBV5-6|TRBD1|-
CASSLLVEDRGPNSPLHF
TGTGCCAGCAGCTTATTGGTTGAGGACAGGGGGCCAAATTCACCCCTCCACTTT
>TRBJ2-3|TRBV6-5|-|-
CASSSETDHYTDTQYF
TGTGCCAGCAGTTCAGAGACAGACCACTACACAGATACGCAGTATTTT
>TRBJ1-1|TRBV7-9|-|-
CASSSPGGTNTEAFF
TGTGCCAGCAGCTCCCCCGGGGGTACGAACACTGAAGCTTTCTTT
>TRBJ1-1|TRBV7-6|TRBD1|once
CASSKYRGMNTEAFF
TGTGCCAGCAGTAAATACAGGGGCATGAACACTGAAGCTTTCTTT
>TRBJ2-1|TRBV28|TRBD2|-
CASSLCVPTSHSYNEQFF
TGTGCCAGCAGTTTATGCGTCCCGACTAGCCACTCCTACAATGAGCAGTTCTTC
>TRBJ2-1|TRBV28|TRBD2|-
CASSFPSGTYNEQFF
TGTGCCAGCAGTTTCCCTAGCGGGACCTACAATGAGCAGTTCTTC
>TRBJ2-2|TRBV28|-|-
CASSIGGPGQNTGELFF
TGTGCCAGCAGTATAGGCGGACCGGGACAGAACACCGGGGAGCTGTTTTTT
>TRBJ2-7|TRBV13|-|-
CASSLSRSSYEQYF
TGTGCCAGCAGCTTAAGTCGGAGCTCCTACGAGCAGTACTTC
>TRBJ2-5|TRBV12-2|-|-
CASRLDWSGSRETQYF
TGTGCAAGTCGCTTAGATTGGAGCGGGAGTAGGGAGACCCAGTACTTC
>TRBJ1-2|TRBV5-1|-|few
CASSWTWSSYGYTF
TGCGCCAGCAGCTGGACGTGGTCTTCCTATGGCTACACCTTC
>TRBJ2-1|TRBV6-5|TRBD2|-
CASSSSGRAYNEQFF
TGTGCCAGCAGTTCGAGCGGGAGAGCCTACAATGAGCAGTTCTTC